Below are 20 T cell receptor beta chains sequenced from a single sample in a study of cytomegalovirus exposure and HLA in healthy donors. Clones were sequenced by immunoSEQ multiplex PCR, and TCRdb holds only the in-frame ones, with some missing. The table has around 200,000 clones, about 86% seen once. The material sequenced was PBMCs. These receptors all stem from a woman under 30 in good health and CMV-seropositive.

This chain links TRBV7-2 with TRBJ1-2; 7 bases match TRBD1. The CDR3 totals 16 residues. Germline CDR1 reads SGHTA; CDR2 reads FQGNSA. The trim removed 4 bases at V and 3 bases at J, leaving 11 bases unmatched. This CDR3 is CASSSAGTAKYYGYTF. The CDR3 DNA follows: TGTGCCAGCAGCTCCGCCGGGACAGCGAAGTACTATGGCTACACCTTC.

The table lists this clone with a count of one. The chain employs TRBV6-5 and TRBJ2-1; 9 bases map to TRBD2. The length of the CDR3 is 15 residues. Germline V CDR1 and CDR2: MNHEY, SVGAGI. The V segment lost 7 bases and the J segment 9 bases; nucleotides outside the gene matches: 13. DNA for the CDR3: TGTGCCAGCAAGGACCCGGGCGGGGGGGCGTTTGAGCAGTTCTTC. Protein: CASKDPGGGAFEQFF.

This rearrangement joins TRBV5-1 to TRBJ2-1; TRBD2 matches at 9 bases. Germline loops: CDR1 SGHRS, CDR2 YFSETQ. The junction had 3 bases not matched to a gene; V was cut back by 0 bases and J by 8 bases. The CDR3 has 14 residues. The DNA of the CDR3 is TGCGCCAGCAGCTTGGTAGCGGGGGCGGATGAGCAGTTCTTC. Translated: CASSLVAGADEQFF.

V usage is TRBV18 and J usage is TRBJ2-2; D ambiguous. Trimming shortened V by 4 bases and J by 4 bases, and 16 bases separated the two germline ends. CDR1 and CDR2 from the germline V gene are KGHSH and LQKENI. The CDR3 sequence is 16 residues long. The chain's CDR3 is CASSRIVSIATGELFF. The CDR3 DNA is TGTGCCAGCTCACGTATAGTTTCGATCGCCACCGGGGAGCTGTTTTTT.

The chain combines TRBV9 with TRBJ1-4, with a possible D match to TRBD1 (5 bases). V was pared by 0 bases and J by 8 bases, with 8 bases between. The CDR3 totals 13 residues. Germline CDR1 SGDLS, CDR2 YYNGEE. As DNA, the CDR3 is TGTGCCAGCAGCGTAGCAGGGAGGGAAAAACTGTTTTTT. It yields the protein CASSVAGREKLFF.

The CDR3 is CASCLRPGGDEQFF. In DNA form, the CDR3 reads TGTGCCAGCTGCCTCCGTCCGGGCGGGGATGAGCAGTTCTTC. The chain uses TRBV27 and TRBJ2-1; TRBD2 is a possible D gene (6 bases). CDR1 is MNHEY, CDR2 SMNVEV, per germline (reference sequence). This CDR3 spans 14 amino acids. Trimming left V 8 bases short and J 8 bases short, with 19 bases between.

The V gene is TRBV6-1, the J gene TRBJ1-4, with D tentatively TRBD1 (5 bases). V lost 8 bases to trimming and J lost 5 bases, with 15 bases between them. CDR3 size: 14 residues. CDR1 is MNHNS and CDR2 is SASEGT in the germline V gene. DNA of the CDR3: TGTGCCAGCCTTCGGGAGGGGTTAAATGAAAAACTGTTTTTT. Protein sequence: CASLREGLNEKLFF.

The table lists this clone with a few counts. The rearrangement joins TRBV18 to TRBJ1-4; D unresolved. Germline loops: CDR1 KGHSH, CDR2 LQKENI. The CDR3 loop spans 14 amino acids. With 3 bases removed from V and 5 bases from J, the gap between germline ends came to 10 bases. This chain's CDR3 is CASSPSGINEKLFF. CDR3 nucleotide sequence: TGTGCCAGCTCACCCTCCGGGATAAATGAAAAACTGTTTTTT.

This clone was observed a few times. The chain recombines TRBV4-3 with TRBJ2-7; D is possibly TRBD2 (6 bases). This CDR3 region has 15 residues. Germline assignment: CDR1 LGHNA and CDR2 YSLEER. V was shortened by 0 bases and J by 2 bases, with 11 bases between the two germline ends. CDR3: CASSQEGRGPYEQYF. The CDR3 nucleotides are TGCGCCAGCAGCCAAGAAGGGCGGGGTCCCTACGAGCAGTACTTC.

The V gene is TRBV5-4, the J gene TRBJ2-7; 15 bases are shared with TRBD2. CDR3 length: 17 amino acids. Germline V gene sequence: CDR1 SGHNT, CDR2 YYREEE (reference sequence). Trimming removed 3 bases from V and 4 bases from J; junction bases left unmatched: 8. The CDR3 region has the DNA TGTGCCAGCAGCTCTGGACTAGCGGGGGGGATAGCATACGAGCAGTACTTC. It encodes CASSSGLAGGIAYEQYF.

This chain links TRBV4-2 with TRBJ2-2, with TRBD2 as a possible D gene (5 bases). Germline CDR1 is LGHNA and CDR2 is YNFKEQ. Trimming removed 0 bases from V and 3 bases from J, with 8 bases in between. This CDR3 region has 15 residues. The CDR3 spells CASSQELGDTGELFF. CDR3 coding DNA: TGTGCCAGCAGCCAAGAACTCGGGGACACCGGGGAGCTGTTTTTT.

The rearrangement links TRBV6-4 to TRBJ2-5, with a possible D match to TRBD2 (5 bases). CDR3 length equals 13 residues. Germline CDR1 reads MRHNA; CDR2 reads SNTAGT. Trimming removed 3 bases at V and 7 bases at J, with 12 bases between. As DNA, the CDR3 is TGTGCCAGCAGTGAGGATAGCCGGGGGACCCAGTACTTC. This gives the protein CASSEDSRGTQYF.

The J gene is TRBJ1-1, the V gene TRBV27, with D perhaps matching TRBD1 (6 bases). Germline assignment: CDR1 MNHEY and CDR2 SMNVEV (reference sequence). V lost 4 bases, J lost 0 bases, and 12 bases lay in between. This CDR3 has 15 residues. CDR3 in DNA: TGTGCCAGCAGTTCCCCCAACAGGGTGAACACTGAAGCTTTCTTT. This sequence encodes CASSSPNRVNTEAFF.

The V and J genes are TRBV19 and TRBJ2-7, with D possibly being TRBD2 (6 bases). V was cut by 1 base and J by 3 bases, with 10 bases left in between. The CDR3 is 14 amino acids. Germline V CDR1 and CDR2: LNHDA, SQIVND (reference sequence). The CDR3 nucleotides are TGTGCCAGTAGTATAGGGCGGGGCGACTACGAGCAGTACTTC. It specifies CASSIGRGDYEQYF.

The chain carries TRBV15 and TRBJ2-1; weak D call: TRBD2 (6 bases). The CDR3 consists of 14 residues. Trimming shortened V by 7 bases and J by 8 bases, and 18 bases separated the two germline ends. The germline gives CDR1 LNHNV, CDR2 YYDKDF (reference sequence). This CDR3 is CATNGGGRIHEQFF. CDR3 sequence (DNA): TGTGCCACCAACGGGGGAGGTCGTATCCATGAGCAGTTCTTC.

The rearrangement uses TRBV5-1 and TRBJ2-5, with 8 positions matching TRBD2. This CDR3 has 15 residues. The germline CDR1 and CDR2 sequences are SGHRS and YFSETQ. J lost 1 base, V lost 0 bases, and 2 bases had no gene match. CDR3 loop: CASSLDRGGQETQYF. The CDR3 DNA is TGCGCCAGCAGCTTGGACCGGGGGGGCCAAGAGACCCAGTACTTC.

The J gene is TRBJ1-1, the V gene TRBV10-2; D uncertain. V was clipped by 1 base and J by 4 bases, with 10 bases between them. The CDR3 is 14 amino acids. Per the germline V gene, CDR1 is WSHSY and CDR2 is SAAADI. CDR3 amino acids: CASSEFGLGTEAFF. CDR3 coding DNA: TGCGCCAGCAGTGAGTTTGGACTGGGCACTGAAGCTTTCTTT.

This chain connects TRBV19 to TRBJ1-3; TRBD1 is a possible D gene (6 bases). V dropped 9 bases and J dropped 2 bases, with 11 bases sitting between them. CDR1 is LNHDA and CDR2 is SQIVND in the germline V gene (reference sequence). The CDR3 contains 13 residues. CDR3: CASCRGAGNTIYF. The CDR3 DNA is TGTGCCAGCTGCAGGGGTGCTGGAAACACCATATATTTT.

For this clone: This sample includes further DNA sequences coding for the same CDR3. The chain joins TRBV9 to TRBJ1-3; 8 bases are shared with TRBD1. Trimming removed 2 bases from V and 1 base from J; junction bases left unmatched: 2. Germline CDR1 reads SGDLS; CDR2 reads YYNGEE. CDR3 length: 15 residues. This CDR3 is CASSVQGASGNTIYF. The CDR3 region has the DNA TGTGCCAGCAGCGTTCAGGGGGCTTCTGGAAACACCATATATTTT.

The sample holds a few counts of this clone. The rearrangement links TRBV2 to TRBJ1-2; D gene unclear. The germline gives CDR1 SNHLY, CDR2 FYNNEI. Trimming took 2 bases from V and 2 from J, leaving 18 bases between them. The CDR3 spans 17 residues. In nucleotides, the CDR3 is TGTGCCAGCAGTGAATTTAGTTCGGCAGGCAGCAACTATGGCTACACCTTC. This codes for CASSEFSSAGSNYGYTF.